This TCR beta chain was recorded in a study of blood T cell repertoires in COVID-19. Study-level information: T cells, B-cell-depleted T cells, or PBMCs provided the cDNA or gDNA that served as material.

TCRdb's table, derived via immunoSEQ multiplex PCR, lists solely in-frame clones and lacks some. The sample gives over 100,000 clones, about 84% of which show up once; over 9% is in the top ten. Trimming shortened V by 4 bases and J by 6 bases, and 15 bases separated the two germline ends. The CDR3 length is 14 residues. Germline CDR1 and CDR2: LGHDT and YNNKEL (reference sequence). This clonotype was obtained from an older woman with acute or convalescent COVID-19. Material: peripheral blood. This chain uses TRBV3-1 (or the pseudogene TRBV3-2) with TRBJ1-1; perhaps TRBD1 as D (5 bases). The CDR3 reads CASSPQAGMAEAFF. The CDR3 coding sequence is TGTGCCAGCAGCCCCCAGGCAGGGATGGCTGAAGCTTTCTTT.